The entry below gives a single T cell receptor (beta chain) sequence along with its context. Its antigen remains unidentified. The data were obtained in a study of blood T cells in healthy people across ages. Study-wide findings and caveats: PBMCs left unsorted prevented a conclusive naive versus antigen-experienced comparison.

Alongside a J-beta primer mix, a sample-barcoded 5' primer served in a second PCR lasting about 7 to 12 cycles. A template-switch adaptor with 12 random nucleotides tagged each cDNA molecule. Each CDR3 protein is one row after TCRdb ran MiXCR on the 5' RACE reads. This table has 1.4 million or so distinct CDR3 sequences, about 42% appearing once. This CDR3 spans 13 amino acids. V was clipped by 2 bases and J by 6 bases, with 13 bases between them. Per germline, CDR1 DFQATT and CDR2 SNEGSKA (reference sequence). This chain uses TRBV20-1 with TRBJ1-2; D gene unclear. This receptor was obtained from a woman aged 18-29 years in good health. The sample taken for sequencing was blood. CDR3 sequence reads: CSARRRGRHGYTF. CDR3 in DNA: TGCAGTGCTAGAAGGAGAGGGAGGCATGGCTACACCTTC.